This TCR beta chain is from a study of blood T cell repertoires in COVID-19. Turning to the study itself: COVID-19 samples, acute and convalescent, were from the United States, Italy and Spain. In each case, the material was cDNA or gDNA derived from T cells, B-cell-depleted T cells, or PBMCs.

All exposed participants met a person with COVID-19 within 2 weeks before entering the study. Assay: immunoSEQ multiplex PCR; the TCRdb copy retains only in-frame clones and omits some. This table holds 200,000 to 250,000 clones, 90% found once. CDR3 length: 14 residues. Trimming took 5 bases from V and 1 from J; bases not matched to a gene: 4. Germline CDR1 SGHVS, CDR2 FQNEAQ. The TCR sequence derives from a man aged 45-65 years who had been exposed to COVID-19. The chain employs TRBV7-8 and TRBJ1-1; 7 bases line up with TRBD1. The sequenced sample consisted of PBMCs or T cells enriched from blood (not recorded which). CDR3 sequence: CASSLRDRNTEAFF. CDR3 bases: TGTGCCAGCAGCCTCCGGGACAGGAACACTGAAGCTTTCTTT.